This TCR beta chain was recorded in a study of response to subunit inactivated influenza vaccine. Study-level results: T cells newly recruited by each seasonal influenza vaccination are few, the authors suggested.

In its sample, this clonotype was seen a few times. What it binds is not known. One end of the junction varies from germline; a read error may be responsible. One entry per CDR3 protein results from TCRdb running MiXCR on the RT-PCR reads. The table includes about 700,000 distinct CDR3 sequences, roughly 13% detected once. The V gene's germline CDR1 is SGHVS and CDR2 FQNEAQ. The CDR3 consists of 12 residues. This TCR came from a man between 50 and 59 years old who received an inactivated influenza vaccine. The V and J genes are TRBV7-8 and TRBJ1-5; D not certain. Sequencing was performed on PBMCs from blood, taken less than 15 days before vaccination. The CDR3 bases are TGTGCCAGTAGCTTAGAGTTGGGGCCCCAGCATTTT. This encodes CASSLELGPQHF.